These 5 T cell receptor gamma chains share one sample of origin, sequenced in a study of γδ T cells in repeated Plasmodium falciparum infection. TCRdb re-called the multiplex PCR reads with CATT. Here the sample spans about 30,000 gamma-chain clones, roughly 1.4% being singletons. Flow sorting of PBMC yielded separate Vgamma9/Vdelta2+ and Vdelta2-negative gammadelta T cell populations for bulk repertoire analysis. The sample taken for sequencing was gamma-delta T cells from blood. These receptors all come from a pool of human donors (malaria-infected and uninfected, not separated).

As concerns this clone: For this DNA, TCRdb reports the protein of a much larger clone, which diverges at residue 5, most likely from a read error; the protein presented here is translated directly from the DNA. The chain has TRGV8 and TRGJP1. TCRdb gives no J gene; it was assigned here by matching the DNA to germline. Germline-derived CDR1 and CDR2 are VENAVY and YDSYNSRV. After removal of 6 bases from V and 3 bases from J, the junction contained 4 bases not matched to a gene. The CDR3 consists of 13 residues. The CDR3 is CATWPPTGWFKIF. CDR3 nucleotide sequence: TGTGCCACCTGGCCCCCCACTGGTTGGTTCAAGATATTT.

This clone has only a few counts. For this DNA, TCRdb reports the protein of a much larger clone, which diverges at residue 12, most likely from a read error; the protein presented here is translated directly from the DNA. There is no J gene call, but TRGV4 is given as the V gene. Germline V CDR1 and CDR2: EGSTGY, YDSYTSSV. This CDR3 has 14 residues. CDR3 sequence: CATWAPVGGYKRLF. The CDR3 region has the DNA TGTGCCACCTGGGCCCCGGTCGGAGGCTATAAGAGACTCTTT.

On this clone: TCRdb lists the protein of a much larger clone for this DNA, which differs at residue 12, so this is likely a read error; the protein given here is translated from the DNA itself. No J gene call was made, and the V gene is TRGV2. Germline V gene lookup returns CDR1 EGSNGY and CDR2 YDSYNSKV. CDR3 length: 14 residues. DNA for the CDR3: TGTGCCACCTGGGACGGGCCTGGTTATTATAAGGAACTCTTT. Translated, it gives CATWDGPGYYKELF.

This clone was detected ten times or more. The chain employs TRGV3 and TRGJ1 or TRGJ2. The CDR3 has 13 amino acids. The V segment lost 0 bases and the J segment 8 bases; nucleotides outside the gene matches: 7. Per germline, CDR1 VTNTFY and CDR2 YDVSTARD (reference sequence). CDR3 protein: CATWDRNLNKKLF. The CDR3 DNA is TGTGCCACCTGGGACAGGAATTTAAATAAGAAACTCTTT.

This clone has a count of ten or more. The CDR3 loop is CATWDRKPFYYKKLF. CDR3 nucleotides: TGTGCCACCTGGGACAGGAAACCCTTCTATTATAAGAAACTCTTT. V usage is TRGV3 and J usage is TRGJ1 or TRGJ2. The CDR3 is 15 amino acids. J was trimmed by 4 bases and V by 0 bases; bases with no gene match: 9. Germline V lookup: CDR1 VTNTFY, CDR2 YDVSTARD (reference sequence).